This TCR beta chain was profiled in a study of identical twins. This clonotype came up a few times. The CDR3 length is 14 residues. Germline CDR1 and CDR2: SGDLS and YYNGEE. Trimming removed 1 base from V and 0 bases from J, with 8 bases in between. TCRdb recomputed calls from the 5' RACE reads with MiXCR, one row per CDR3 protein. The table shows about 250,000 distinct CDR3 sequences, with around an eighth occurring only once. This chain uses TRBV9 with TRBJ2-7; D is uncertain. The sequenced material came from memory (CD45RO+) T cells sorted from blood. The receptor comes from a woman aged 18-35 years in good health. This CDR3 is CASSVTGRSYEQYF. The CDR3 DNA reads as TGTGCCAGCAGCGTAACCGGGCGCTCCTACGAGCAGTACTTC.